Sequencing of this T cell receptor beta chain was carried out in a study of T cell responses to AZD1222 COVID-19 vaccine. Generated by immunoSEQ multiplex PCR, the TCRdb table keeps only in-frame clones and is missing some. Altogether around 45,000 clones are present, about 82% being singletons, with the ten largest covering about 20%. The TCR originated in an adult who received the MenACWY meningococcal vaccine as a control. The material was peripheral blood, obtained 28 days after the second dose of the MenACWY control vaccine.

The CDR3 region is CASSNLGNQPQHF. The CDR3 DNA reads TGTGCCAGCAGTAATTTGGGCAATCAGCCCCAGCATTTT. The chain recombines TRBV7-9 with TRBJ1-5; D ambiguous. Trimming shortened V by 6 bases and J by 2 bases, and 8 bases separated the two germline ends. Per the germline V gene, CDR1 is SEHNR and CDR2 is FQNEAQ (reference sequence). CDR3 length: 13 amino acids.